The T cell receptor beta chain described here comes from a study of CXCR3-negative and CXCR3-positive naive CD8 T cells. Study background: A total of 130 million to 150 million TRB reads was generated, with about 1.5 +/- 0.3 million per library. Study observations and caveats: Naive subsets were similarly diverse, while memory CD8+ repertoires were much less diverse. Naive cells with CXCR3 showed TRB CDR3s that were more hydrophobic than those in CXCR3-negative naive cells.

The CDR3 has 13 amino acids. Per germline, CDR1 SEHNR and CDR2 FQNEAQ (reference sequence). Remarks on this clonotype: What it binds is unknown.

The libraries of TRB cDNA were prepared using 5' RACE with UMI labels. TCRdb reanalyzed the 5' RACE reads and collapses them to one entry per CDR3 protein, without DNA. The listing contains fewer than 90,000 distinct CDR3 sequences. The source of this sequence is a human donor in good health. Some clones in this sample may be carry-over from other donors' samples. The V gene is TRBV7-9, the J gene TRBJ1-1; TCRdb indicates TRBD1, and absent DNA this call remains unverified. The specimen sequenced was naive CXCR3- CD8+ T cells from blood. As for subset: CD45RO-CCR7+CD27+CD95- naive CD8+ T cells lacking CXCR3 (TNR3-). The CDR3 spells CAWGDSERTEAFF.